The clone carrying this TCR beta chain was recorded a few times. Its antigen is currently unknown. This sample is drawn from a study of vaccination and CD4 T cells after COVID-19. Study details: Convalescent cases consisted of six males and four females, of whom two were Hispanic.

CDR1 and CDR2 from the germline V gene are SGHTA and FQGNSA. Trimming at V came to 5 bases and at J to 3 bases, leaving 10 bases not matched to a gene. CDR3 length equals 15 residues. Treatment specified: roughly ten-day PBMC culture with coronavirus spike peptide pools or control peptides (ViraFEST assay). TCRs were sequenced by ViraFEST after antigen-specific T cells had been expanded with peptide pools. The study sequenced cultured CD4+ T cell DNA using the Oncomine TCR Beta short-read assay. Genomic DNA was isolated from cultured CD4+ T cells. TCRdb analysed the PCR reads with MiXCR anew, one entry per CDR3 protein. Counted here are about 17,000 distinct CDR3 sequences, 45% to 50% occurring once; the ten biggest clones make up over 15%. Findings and limits, study-wide: SARS-CoV-2-reactive clonotypes rose nonsignificantly, with the median going from around 20 to 38.

This chain joins TRBV7-2 and TRBJ2-7; 7 bases map to TRBD1. The sequence came from a human donor who received a COVID-19 vaccine. The specimen was CD4+ T cells from blood, cultured in vitro, collected before SARS-CoV-2 vaccination. The CDR3 loop is CASSLRQGGLYEQYF. The CDR3 DNA sequence: TGTGCCAGCAGCCTTCGACAGGGTGGACTCTACGAGCAGTACTTC.